This passage covers 14 T cell receptor beta chains from one sample sequenced in a study of blood T cell repertoires in COVID-19. Only in-frame clones appear in the TCRdb table, and some are missing; sequencing was by immunoSEQ multiplex PCR. The table includes 400,000 or so clones, around 87% detected once. Sample: peripheral blood. The receptors come from a human donor in a cohort sampled during active COVID-19.

This clone was detected once. The J gene is TRBJ1-5, the V gene TRBV20-1, with no clear D. The CDR3 has 15 residues. The V end lost 3 bases, the J end lost 0 bases, and 12 bases lay between the germline ends. Per the germline V gene, CDR1 is DFQATT and CDR2 is SNEGSKA (reference sequence). The CDR3 DNA follows: TGCAGTGCTAGTATGCAGGCGTATAGCAATCAGCCCCAGCATTTT. Translated, it gives CSASMQAYSNQPQHF.

This clone was counted once. The gene calls are TRBV7-3 and TRBJ2-3, with TRBD2 matching 12 bases. The junction had 3 bases not matched to a gene; V was cut back by 5 bases and J by 0 bases. Germline CDR1 SGHTA, CDR2 FQGTGA. The CDR3 loop spans 16 amino acids. The CDR3 coding sequence is TGTGCCAGCAGCCCTAGCGGGAGGGCCAGCACAGATACGCAGTATTTT. This codes for CASSPSGRASTDTQYF.

The chain is built from TRBV24-1 and TRBJ1-2, with 9 bases fitting TRBD1. V was clipped by 4 bases and J by 6 bases; unmatched bases: 5. Germline V lookup: CDR1 KGHDR, CDR2 SFDVKD. CDR3 length: 14 residues. The CDR3 nucleotides read TGTGCCACCAGTGAGGGGACAGGGAGAAATGGCTACACCTTC. Protein sequence: CATSEGTGRNGYTF.

The chain couples TRBV5-1 to TRBJ1-3; 7 bases fit TRBD1. V shed 4 bases, J shed 3 bases, and the junction held 7 bases outside the gene matches. Germline V gene lookup returns CDR1 SGHRS and CDR2 YFSETQ. The CDR3 loop spans 15 amino acids. CDR3 coding DNA: TGCGCCAGCAGCCCACAGGGGATGTTTGGAAACACCATATATTTT. Its translation is CASSPQGMFGNTIYF.

This chain links TRBV27 with TRBJ1-6, with 7 bases aligning to TRBD1. Germline CDR1 is MNHEY and CDR2 is SMNVEV (reference sequence). The CDR3 length is 14 residues. J was trimmed by 6 bases and V by 4 bases; bases with no gene match: 3. The DNA of the CDR3 is TGTGCCAGCAGTTCGGGACAGCCTAATTCACCCCTCCACTTT. Its translation is CASSSGQPNSPLHF.

This chain uses TRBV2 with TRBJ2-3, with TRBD2 identical over 9 bases. V was pared by 4 bases and J by 6 bases, with 17 bases of the junction left unmatched. CDR3 size: 18 residues. Per the germline V gene, CDR1 is SNHLY and CDR2 is FYNNEI. DNA for the CDR3: TGTGCCAGCAGTGTTGAGGTTTTTCGGCGGGGGGGCCGGGATACGCAGTATTTT. Amino acids: CASSVEVFRRGGRDTQYF.

CDR3 sequence reads: CASSLAGTGYNEQFF. Here the CDR3 DNA reads TGCGCCAGCAGCTTAGCGGGGACAGGCTACAATGAGCAGTTCTTC. The chain employs TRBV5-1 and TRBJ2-1; maybe TRBD1 (8 bases). Looked up from germline, CDR1 is SGHRS and CDR2 is YFSETQ. Trimming left V 2 bases short and J 3 bases short, with 12 bases between. The CDR3 has 15 amino acids.

This clone was observed a handful of times. The chain combines TRBV24-1 with TRBJ2-3; D is perhaps TRBD2 (5 bases). Germline V CDR1 and CDR2: KGHDR, SFDVKD. V lost 4 bases to trimming and J lost 2 bases, with 24 bases between them. The CDR3 sequence is 19 residues long. The CDR3 region has the DNA TGTGCCACCAGTGAAGGCCCACCCCGACTATCATTTTCCACAGATACGCAGTATTTT. Protein sequence: CATSEGPPRLSFSTDTQYF.

V and J are TRBV20-1 and TRBJ1-1, with 8 bases lining up with TRBD1. Germline V CDR1 and CDR2: DFQATT, SNEGSKA (reference sequence). There are 11 residues in the CDR3. V was clipped by 5 bases and J by 6 bases; unmatched bases: 2. The CDR3 DNA is TGCAGTGCTCGGACAGGGCCTGAAGCTTTCTTT. Protein sequence: CSARTGPEAFF.

The J gene is TRBJ2-1, the V gene TRBV15; 7 nucleotides match TRBD2. Germline CDR1 and CDR2: LNHNV and YYDKDF (reference sequence). The CDR3 extends over 16 amino acids. Trimming at V came to 0 bases and at J to 4 bases, leaving 6 bases not matched to a gene. CDR3 bases: TGTGCCACCAGCAGAGATAACCTAGCGGCTTACAATGAGCAGTTCTTC. As protein: CATSRDNLAAYNEQFF.

This clone was seen only a few times. V is TRBV9 and J is TRBJ2-3; 10 nucleotides line up with TRBD2. This CDR3 has 16 amino acids. The V segment lost 3 bases and the J segment 4 bases; nucleotides outside the gene matches: 8. The germline V gene has CDR1 SGDLS and CDR2 YYNGEE. DNA for the CDR3: TGTGCCAGCAGCGCCGATAGCGGGGGGCCCCCAGATACGCAGTATTTT. This translates into CASSADSGGPPDTQYF. The variable domain in full, with the rest retrieved from reference TRBV9 and TRBJ2-3, is DSGVTQTPKHLITATGQRVTLRCSPRSGDLSVYWYQQSLDQGLQFLIQYYNGEERAKGNILERFSAQQFPDLHSELNLSSLELGDSALYFCASSADSGGPPDTQYFGPGTRLTVL.

This clone was seen only once. V is TRBV5-1 and J is TRBJ1-2, with TRBD1 identical over 8 bases. CDR1 and CDR2 (germline): SGHRS, YFSETQ. The V segment lost 7 bases and the J segment 5 bases; nucleotides outside the gene matches: 7. This CDR3 spans 13 amino acids. The CDR3 nucleotides are TGCGCCAGCTCCCCGGACAGGGAGTATGGCTACACCTTC. Amino acids: CASSPDREYGYTF.

The chain carries TRBV30 and TRBJ2-2; possible D gene TRBD2, 7 bases. V was pared by 2 bases and J by 8 bases, with 15 bases between. The CDR3 extends over 14 amino acids. Germline V CDR1 and CDR2: GTSNPN, SVGIG (reference sequence). The CDR3 loop reads CAWSRGGVGGELFF. CDR3 DNA: TGTGCCTGGAGTCGAGGGGGGGTAGGTGGGGAGCTGTTTTTT.

Note on this clone: A much larger clone is a single base away; this may be a read error. The same CDR3 can be traced to other DNA sequences in this sample. The rearrangement links TRBV5-1 to TRBJ2-7; 9 bases align to TRBD1. The germline gives CDR1 SGHRS, CDR2 YFSETQ. The J segment lost 3 bases and the V segment lost 0 bases, leaving 4 bases of the junction unmatched. The CDR3 consists of 15 residues. The DNA for the CDR3 is TGCGCCAGCAGCTTGGTCCCGGGACAGGGCTACGAGCAGTACTTC. Translated, it gives CASSLVPGQGYEQYF.